The 4 T cell receptor beta chains presented below share a single source sample, sequenced in a study of CD8 T cells in Susac syndrome. Random hexamers served to reverse transcribe roughly 0.45 to 1 ug RNA. Each CDR3 protein is one row after TCRdb ran MiXCR on the immunoSEQ multiplex PCR reads. The repertoire holds approximately 150,000 distinct CDR3 sequences, around 94% seen once, with nearly 0.085% in the top ten. Specimen: CD4+ T cells from PBMCs. Source of these receptors: a human donor in good health.

This chain links TRBV20-1 with TRBJ1-1; perhaps TRBD1 as D (6 bases). V gave up 5 bases and J gave up 7 bases, with 20 bases separating them. CDR1 is DFQATT, CDR2 SNEGSKA, per germline (reference sequence). This CDR3 is built from 14 residues. The CDR3 DNA reads TGCAGTGCTGTGAAAGGACAGACGTACCTTGAAGCTTTCTTT. This sequence encodes CSAVKGQTYLEAFF.

The genes are TRBV6-1 and TRBJ1-4; no reliable D call. The CDR3 is 13 residues long. Deletions cut 2 bases from V and 8 bases from J, with 9 bases between. Germline CDR1 MNHNS, CDR2 SASEGT. The CDR3: CASSELGREKLFF. CDR3 DNA sequence: TGTGCCAGCAGTGAACTCGGGAGGGAAAAACTGTTTTTT.

The chain couples TRBV5-1 to TRBJ2-7, with D perhaps TRBD1 or TRBD2 (5 bases each). From germline, CDR1 is SGHRS and CDR2 YFSETQ. The CDR3 loop spans 14 amino acids. Trimming shortened V by 4 bases and J by 2 bases, and 13 bases separated the two germline ends. The CDR3 reads CASSRTGRPYEQYF. The CDR3 DNA sequence: TGCGCCAGCAGCCGCACGGGACGGCCCTACGAGCAGTACTTC.

The chain has TRBV7-9 and TRBJ1-1; D remains unclear. CDR3 size: 15 residues. Trimming shortened V by 5 bases and J by 0 bases, and 13 bases separated the two germline ends. Germline CDR1 SEHNR, CDR2 FQNEAQ (reference sequence). The CDR3 is CASSLPRSLNTEAFF. In DNA, the CDR3 is TGTGCCAGCAGCCTCCCACGAAGTCTGAACACTGAAGCTTTCTTT.